A single sample gave rise to the 5 T cell receptor beta chains below, sequenced in a study of cytomegalovirus exposure and HLA in healthy donors. The PCR employed 60 Vbeta primers together with 13 Jbeta primers. Profiling relied on immunoSEQ multiplex PCR, and the TCRdb table lists in-frame clones only, not all of them. The top ten hold roughly 0.5% of the sample, which has around 170,000 clones, about four fifths seen once. Sequencing used PBMCs. These receptors originate from a woman in her forties or fifties in good health and CMV-seronegative.

V usage is TRBV19 and J usage is TRBJ2-1, with D unclear. V lost 3 bases and J lost 10, with 10 bases in between. The CDR3 has 12 amino acids. CDR1 LNHDA and CDR2 SQIVND come from the germline V gene (reference sequence). The CDR3 DNA reads as TGTGCCAGTAGTATTTCCCTCGAGGAGCAGTTCTTC. This codes for CASSISLEEQFF.

This rearrangement joins TRBV7-3 to TRBJ2-1; D is perhaps TRBD1 (5 bases). V was cut by 5 bases and J by 2 bases, with 13 bases left in between. This CDR3 is 15 amino acids long. In germline, CDR1 is SGHTA, CDR2 FQGTGA. CDR3 amino acids: CASSQGQGAYNEQFF. The DNA for the CDR3 is TGTGCCAGCAGCCAAGGACAAGGTGCCTACAATGAGCAGTTCTTC.

The chain is built from TRBV10-1 and TRBJ2-1; D remains ambiguous. Germline V gene data show CDR1 as WNHNN and CDR2 as SYGVQD (reference sequence). The CDR3 runs 13 residues. The V end lost 4 bases, the J end lost 2 bases, and 6 bases lay between the germline ends. The CDR3 is CASSAEAYNEQFF. Here the CDR3 DNA reads TGCGCCAGCAGTGCAGAGGCCTACAATGAGCAGTTCTTC.

This clone was counted only a few times. V and J are TRBV5-1 and TRBJ1-6, with a weak D call TRBD1 (6 bases). V lost 0 bases to trimming and J lost 11 bases, with 18 bases between them. Germline V gene data show CDR1 as SGHRS and CDR2 as YFSETQ. The CDR3 spans 16 residues. CDR3 bases: TGCGCCAGCAGCTTGGCCAGTGGCCGCGGGGGCGCACCCCTCCACTTT. Translating gives CASSLASGRGGAPLHF.

The rearrangement uses TRBV6-6 and TRBJ2-3; TRBD2 aligns across 12 bases. The CDR3 is made up of 16 amino acids. Germline V CDR1 and CDR2: MNHNY, SVGAGI (reference sequence). V shed 9 bases and J 1 base; nucleotides not matched to a gene: 8. The DNA of the CDR3 is TGTGCCAGTACGACTAGCGGGAGTTTTCGCACAGATACGCAGTATTTT. Its translation is CASTTSGSFRTDTQYF.